A selection of T cell receptor beta chains follows, all from one sample in a study of blood T cell repertoires in COVID-19. The repertoire was sequenced with immunoSEQ multiplex PCR; TCRdb's copy has only in-frame clones and lacks some. The profile shows 140,000 or so clones, roughly 90% of them singletons. Sequenced input: peripheral blood. The source is a woman aged 50 to 65 with acute or convalescent COVID-19. Both conserved end residues are part of each CDR3. The D gene is left open where the match is weak. Size is stated for part of the rows, as once, few or many counts, or as a class when the clone is expanded.

TRBV5-1,.,TRBJ2-1,TRBD1,TGCGCCAGCAGCGAGCTGACAGGGGACCATGAGCAGTTCTTC,CASSELTGDHEQFF
TRBV7-9,.,TRBJ2-7,TRBD1,TGTGCCAGCAGCCCCGGGACAGGCCTTACCTACGAGCAGTACTTC,CASSPGTGLTYEQYF
TRBV14,few,TRBJ1-1,TRBD1,TGTGCCAGCAGCCATCTTCTCAGGGGGGCAAACACTGAAGCTTTCTTT,CASSHLLRGANTEAFF
TRBV6-6,once,TRBJ1-2,TRBD1,TGTGCCAGCAGTTACACAGGGGCAGAGGGCTACACCTTC,CASSYTGAEGYTF
TRBV5-4,.,TRBJ2-3,.,TGTGCCAGCAGCGACACATCTAGCACAGATACGCAGTATTTT,CASSDTSSTDTQYF
TRBV9,.,TRBJ1-6,.,TGTGCCAGCAGCGTAGTTTCCGGTAATTCACCCCTCCACTTT,CASSVVSGNSPLHF
TRBV27,.,TRBJ1-2,TRBD1,TGTGCCAGCAGTTTATCACAGGGGGCCTATGGCTACACCTTC,CASSLSQGAYGYTF
TRBV30,once,TRBJ1-1,.,TGTGCCTGGATTAAAAAACCCGGGAAACATGAAGCTTTCTTT,CAWIKKPGKHEAFF
TRBV5-1,.,TRBJ2-2,.,TGCGCCAGCAGCTTTTTATCGGGGGTCAACACCGGGGAGCTGTTTTTT,CASSFLSGVNTGELFF
TRBV11-3,.,TRBJ1-3,.,TGTGCCAGCAGCTCCCGTCTGACAGGAAACACCATATATTTT,CASSSRLTGNTIYF
TRBV6-4,.,TRBJ1-1,TRBD1,TGTGCCAGCAGTGCCGGACAGGGAGAGGCTTTCTTT,CASSAGQGEAFF
TRBV11-2,.,TRBJ1-6,.,TGTGCCAGCAGCTTAGACAGGGTAAATTCACCCCTCCACTTT,CASSLDRVNSPLHF
TRBV9,.,TRBJ2-1,.,TGTGCCAGCAGCGCCGCAGGGGGGCATGAGCAGTTCTTC,CASSAAGGHEQFF
TRBV2,.,TRBJ2-1,TRBD2,TGTGCCAGCAAACCCCTAGCGGGGGCGAACAATGAGCAGTTCTTC,CASKPLAGANNEQFF
TRBV5-1,.,TRBJ2-3,.,TGCGCCAGCAAGGTAGCTAGCACAGATACGCAGTATTTT,CASKVASTDTQYF
TRBV9,.,TRBJ1-2,.,TGTGCCAGCAGCGTAGTGGGAAGGGGATCTAACTATGGCTACACCTTC,CASSVVGRGSNYGYTF
TRBV7-3,.,TRBJ1-5,TRBD1,TGTGCCAGCAGCTCAAGACAGGGCCCAGCGGAGCCCCAGCATTTT,CASSSRQGPAEPQHF
TRBV28,.,TRBJ1-4,.,TGTGCCAGCAGTTTCTACAGACAAGTTAATGAAAAACTGTTTTTT,CASSFYRQVNEKLFF
TRBV30,.,TRBJ2-6,.,TGTGCCTGGAGTGTTGGGGCCGGGGCCAACGTCCTGACTTTC,CAWSVGAGANVLTF